The 27 T cell receptor beta chains in this list originate from one sample, sequenced in a study of T cell responses to AZD1222 COVID-19 vaccine. The table came from immunoSEQ multiplex PCR; TCRdb's copy has only in-frame clones and leaves some out. This sample has over 100,000 clones, with about nine tenths found just once. The sequencing used peripheral blood, collected on day 0 of AZD1222 vaccination. These receptors were collected from an adult in good health.

The chain uses TRBV5-1 and TRBJ1-3; D might be TRBD1 (6 bases). The CDR3 contains 16 residues. V lost 4 bases to trimming and J lost 0 bases, with 14 bases between them. Germline lookup yields CDR1 SGHRS and CDR2 YFSETQ. In DNA, the CDR3 is TGCGCCAGCAGCCCCAAGACAGGCTACTCTGGAAACACCATATATTTT. Translated, it gives CASSPKTGYSGNTIYF.

The rearrangement uses TRBV28 and TRBJ2-7, with a weak D call TRBD2 (5 bases). CDR3 length equals 15 residues. V was cut by 7 bases and J by 2 bases, with 18 bases left in between. Germline CDR1 MDHEN, CDR2 SYDVKM. This CDR3 reads CASTLAGNRAYEQYF. CDR3 in DNA: TGTGCCAGCACCCTAGCCGGGAATAGAGCCTACGAGCAGTACTTC.

This chain joins TRBV7-6 and TRBJ2-1, with no clear D. In germline, CDR1 is SGHVS, CDR2 FNYEAQ. Trimming took off 3 bases at V and 6 bases at J, with 9 bases between the two ends. The CDR3 spans 13 residues. The CDR3 DNA reads TGTGCCAGCAGCTTTTCACAGAGCAATGAGCAGTTCTTC. This translates into CASSFSQSNEQFF.

This rearrangement joins TRBV6-2 or TRBV6-3 to TRBJ2-7; tentatively, D is TRBD1 or TRBD2 (5 bases each). Between the trimmed V and J ends, which lost 2 bases and 3 bases, there was a span of 11 bases. In germline, CDR1 is MNHEY, CDR2 SVGEGT. The CDR3 runs 14 residues. CDR3 region: CASSYGTRFYEQYF. In DNA, the CDR3 is TGTGCCAGCAGTTACGGGACGAGGTTCTACGAGCAGTACTTC.

The chain links TRBV5-1 to TRBJ2-2, with TRBD1 identical over 9 bases. This CDR3 has 15 residues. Germline trimming cut 1 base from V and 7 bases from J; bases unmatched to any gene: 5. Looked up from germline, CDR1 is SGHRS and CDR2 is YFSETQ. CDR3 sequence reads: CASSLRQGVGGELFF. The DNA of the CDR3 is TGCGCCAGCAGCTTGAGACAGGGGGTCGGCGGGGAGCTGTTTTTT.

The rearrangement uses TRBV7-9 and TRBJ1-1; the D is unclear. Trimming took 5 bases from V and 8 from J, leaving 12 bases between them. CDR1 is SEHNR and CDR2 is FQNEAQ in the germline V gene (reference sequence). This CDR3 spans 12 amino acids. This CDR3 reads CASSLASTEAFF. In nucleotides, the CDR3 is TGTGCCAGCAGCCTCGCCTCAACGGAAGCTTTCTTT. The whole variable domain, remainder taken from reference TRBV7-9 and TRBJ1-1, is DTGVSQNPRHKITKRGQNVTFRCDPISEHNRLYWYRQTLGQGPEFLTYFQNEAQLEKSRLLSDRFSAERPKGSFSTLEIQRTEQGDSAMYLCASSLASTEAFFGQGTRLTVV.

The chain recombines TRBV6-4 with TRBJ2-3; 7 bases agree with TRBD2. The length of the CDR3 is 14 residues. Germline loops: CDR1 MRHNA, CDR2 SNTAGT. Trimming at V came to 3 bases and at J to 4 bases, leaving 4 bases not matched to a gene. CDR3 nucleotide sequence: TGTGCCAGCAGTGAGGGGGGGAGGGCAGATACGCAGTATTTT. This sequence encodes CASSEGGRADTQYF.

This chain joins TRBV28 and TRBJ2-7; 9 bases align to TRBD1. Germline CDR1 reads MDHEN; CDR2 reads SYDVKM. The J segment lost 2 bases and the V segment lost 4 bases, leaving 6 bases of the junction unmatched. The CDR3 is 15 amino acids. The CDR3 loop reads CASSYSGTGTYEQYF. The CDR3 DNA follows: TGTGCCAGCAGTTACTCCGGGACAGGGACCTACGAGCAGTACTTC. Filled out from reference TRBV28 and TRBJ2-7, the complete variable domain reads DVKVTQSSRYLVKRTGEKVFLECVQDMDHENMFWYRQDPGLGLRLIYFSYDVKMKEKGDIPEGYSVSREKKERFSLILESASTNQTSMYLCASSYSGTGTYEQYFGPGTRLTVT.

V gene TRBV7-8 combines with J gene TRBJ1-1; 7 nucleotides agree with TRBD1. CDR3 length: 14 amino acids. V lost 2 bases, J lost 1 base, and 1 base stayed unmatched. Germline CDR1 is SGHVS and CDR2 is FQNEAQ. The CDR3 DNA is TGTGCCAGCAGCTTACCAGGGGGGAACACTGAAGCTTTCTTT. This encodes CASSLPGGNTEAFF.

J is TRBJ1-5 and V is TRBV7-2; D perhaps matches TRBD1 (6 bases). The V end was cut by 2 bases, the J end by 7 bases, with 18 bases between. Germline V gene sequence: CDR1 SGHTA, CDR2 FQGNSA. The CDR3 is 16 residues long. CDR3 amino acids: CASSLSPTGWRQPQHF. Here the CDR3 DNA reads TGTGCCAGCAGCTTAAGCCCTACAGGGTGGCGGCAGCCCCAGCATTTT.

V usage is TRBV6-6 and J usage is TRBJ1-6, with no clear D. The CDR3 runs to 13 residues. V was shortened by 6 bases and J by 8 bases, with 11 bases between the two germline ends. Looked up from germline, CDR1 is MNHNY and CDR2 is SVGAGI (reference sequence). The CDR3 region is CASSSVRDSPLHF. CDR3 bases: TGTGCCAGCAGCTCGGTGAGGGATTCACCCCTCCACTTT.

This clone occurred once. J is TRBJ2-5 and V is TRBV9, with 10 bases aligning to TRBD2. Losses at the gene ends were 1 base for V and 8 bases for J; bases not matched to a gene: 5. There are 14 residues in the CDR3. Germline V gene data show CDR1 as SGDLS and CDR2 as YYNGEE. Here the CDR3 reads CASSVSLAGETQYF. CDR3 DNA sequence: TGTGCCAGCAGCGTATCGCTAGCGGGGGAAACCCAGTACTTC.

V gene TRBV5-1 combines with J gene TRBJ1-6, with 12 nucleotides matching TRBD1. Germline lookup yields CDR1 SGHRS and CDR2 YFSETQ. Trimming removed 4 bases from V and 10 bases from J; junction bases left unmatched: 6. The CDR3 is 15 amino acids. The CDR3 spells CASSPRGQGASPLHF. CDR3 nucleotide sequence: TGCGCCAGCAGCCCTCGGGGACAGGGGGCCTCACCCCTCCACTTT.

The chain carries TRBV27 and TRBJ1-5, with a possible D match to TRBD1 (5 bases). The CDR3 is 15 amino acids. V was cut by 5 bases and J by 4 bases, with 15 bases left in between. CDR1 and CDR2 (germline): MNHEY, SMNVEV (reference sequence). CDR3 loop: CASSPGTSANQPQHF. For the CDR3, the DNA is TGTGCCAGCAGTCCCGGGACCAGCGCAAATCAGCCCCAGCATTTT.

The chain is built from TRBV2 and TRBJ1-2; D is possibly TRBD1 (5 bases). Germline V CDR1 and CDR2: SNHLY, FYNNEI. V lost 8 bases, J lost 8 bases, and 12 bases lay in between. The CDR3 is 11 amino acids. The CDR3 DNA is TGTGCCAGCGGTGTAGGGGAGGGCTACACCTTC. Translating gives CASGVGEGYTF.

Regarding this clone: The sample contains more than one DNA sequence encoding this CDR3. The chain carries TRBV5-1 and TRBJ2-3; TRBD2 might be the D (6 bases). V lost 0 bases and J lost 0, with 8 bases in between. The CDR3 is 15 amino acids. Germline CDR1 SGHRS, CDR2 YFSETQ. In DNA, the CDR3 is TGCGCCAGCAGCTTGGCTCGGGGGAGCACAGATACGCAGTATTTT. Translation gives CASSLARGSTDTQYF.

The chain links TRBV7-2 to TRBJ1-6; D ambiguous. This CDR3 region has 12 residues. V shed 6 bases and J shed 7 bases, with 7 bases lying between them. Germline loops: CDR1 SGHTA, CDR2 FQGNSA. The CDR3 coding sequence is TGTGCCAGCAGTTCAAACAATTCACCCCTCCACTTT. Amino acids: CASSSNNSPLHF.

The rearrangement joins TRBV12-3 or TRBV12-4 to TRBJ2-3; no reliable D call. Trimming shortened V by 2 bases and J by 6 bases, and 3 bases separated the two germline ends. The CDR3 runs to 11 residues. In DNA, the CDR3 is TGTGCCAGCAGTTTACGGGATACGCAGTATTTT. Translation: CASSLRDTQYF.

The chain combines TRBV4-1 with TRBJ1-1; possibly TRBD1 for D (6 bases). The V end lost 4 bases, the J end lost 3 bases, and 12 bases lay between the germline ends. The CDR3 is 14 amino acids. Germline CDR1 and CDR2: MGHRA and YSYEKL. CDR3 protein: CASSPEGVYTEAFF. The CDR3 region has the DNA TGCGCCAGCAGCCCCGAGGGGGTCTACACTGAAGCTTTCTTT.

This chain uses TRBV6-2 or TRBV6-3 with TRBJ1-5, with no clear D. This CDR3 has 14 residues. The germline V and J ends were trimmed by 5 bases and 4 bases, with 12 bases remaining between them. The germline gives CDR1 MNHEY, CDR2 SVGEGT. The CDR3 DNA reads TGTGCCAGCAGTCAATACAGCCAGAATCAGCCCCAGCATTTT. Translation: CASSQYSQNQPQHF.

The chain carries TRBV7-3 and TRBJ2-5, with TRBD2 matching over 13 bases. Trimming removed 5 bases from V and 5 bases from J; junction bases left unmatched: 5. The CDR3 has 15 residues. The germline V gene encodes CDR1 SGHTA and CDR2 FQGTGA. CDR3 DNA sequence: TGTGCCAGCAGCCCACTAGCGGGGGGGCGGGAGACCCAGTACTTC. The encoded protein is CASSPLAGGRETQYF.

V and J are TRBV15 and TRBJ1-2; no clear D gene. Germline CDR1 reads LNHNV; CDR2 reads YYDKDF (reference sequence). The V end lost 0 bases, the J end lost 8 bases, and 10 bases lay between the germline ends. There are 13 residues in the CDR3. The CDR3 is CATSRDSTFGYTF. CDR3 nucleotide sequence: TGTGCCACCAGCAGAGATTCGACATTCGGCTACACCTTC.

In this sample, this clone turned up a few times. The identical CDR3 is also encoded by other nucleotide sequences in the sample. The V and J genes are TRBV27 and TRBJ1-1; TRBD1 might be the D (5 bases). V shed 6 bases and J shed 5 bases, with 10 bases lying between them. CDR1 MNHEY and CDR2 SMNVEV come from the germline V gene (reference sequence). The CDR3 is 12 amino acids. In DNA, the CDR3 is TGTGCCAGCAGCTCCGGGGGAACTGAAGCTTTCTTT. Translated: CASSSGGTEAFF.

The gene calls are TRBV30 and TRBJ1-3; D may be TRBD1 (6 bases). This CDR3 comprises 14 residues. Trimming removed 0 bases at V and 5 bases at J, with 11 bases between. Germline V gives CDR1 GTSNPN, CDR2 SVGIG (reference sequence). The CDR3 nucleotides read TGTGCCTGGAGTGTCGGCAGGGGACGAAACACCATATATTTT. The encoded protein is CAWSVGRGRNTIYF.

CDR3 amino acids: CATSRARTGNTEAFF. The CDR3 DNA reads as TGTGCCACCAGCAGAGCTAGGACGGGGAACACTGAAGCTTTCTTT. This chain links TRBV15 with TRBJ1-1; no clear D gene. The CDR3 totals 15 residues. Looked up from germline, CDR1 is LNHNV and CDR2 is YYDKDF (reference sequence). V gave up 1 base and J gave up 1 base, with 10 bases separating them.

The gene calls are TRBV6-1 and TRBJ2-2; 8 nucleotides line up with TRBD2. V lost 3 bases, J lost 1 base, and 4 bases stayed unmatched. The CDR3 has 16 amino acids. Per germline, CDR1 MNHNS and CDR2 SASEGT. The DNA of the CDR3 is TGTGCCAGCAGTGAGGGACTAGTCATGAACACCGGGGAGCTGTTTTTT. As protein: CASSEGLVMNTGELFF.

The rearrangement uses TRBV10-3 and TRBJ1-2; 8 bases align to TRBD1. The CDR3 runs 15 residues. Germline V gene data show CDR1 as ENHRY and CDR2 as SYGVKD. V lost 9 bases to trimming and J lost 6 bases; unmatched junction nucleotides: 15. CDR3 sequence reads: CAMADFSRGQNGYTF. For the CDR3, the DNA is TGTGCCATGGCCGATTTCAGCAGGGGGCAGAATGGCTACACCTTC.